These 2 T cell receptor beta chains originate from one sample sequenced in a study of blood T cell repertoires in COVID-19. The assay was immunoSEQ multiplex PCR, and TCRdb's table has in-frame clones only and misses some. Here the sample spans 65,000 to 85,000 clones, roughly 89% being singletons. Source material: peripheral blood. These receptors all come from a human donor in a cohort sampled during active COVID-19.

The rearrangement uses TRBV4-3 and TRBJ2-3; D may be TRBD2 (6 bases). The CDR3 covers 15 residues. Germline loops: CDR1 LGHNA, CDR2 YSLEER. Trimming left V 4 bases short and J 6 bases short, with 17 bases between. CDR3 coding DNA: TGCGCCAGCAGCCCCTTATCTCCCAGCGGGGATACGCAGTATTTT. Amino acid sequence: CASSPLSPSGDTQYF.

This chain links TRBV5-6 with TRBJ2-2; weak D call: TRBD2 (7 bases). Trimming shortened V by 3 bases and J by 2 bases, and 23 bases separated the two germline ends. Germline V gene sequence: CDR1 SGHDT, CDR2 YYEEEE. This CDR3 spans 19 amino acids. CDR3 sequence reads: CASSSSYSGGGLNTGELFF. CDR3 nucleotide sequence: TGTGCCAGCAGCTCCTCTTATTCAGGCGGGGGCCTTAACACCGGGGAGCTGTTTTTT.